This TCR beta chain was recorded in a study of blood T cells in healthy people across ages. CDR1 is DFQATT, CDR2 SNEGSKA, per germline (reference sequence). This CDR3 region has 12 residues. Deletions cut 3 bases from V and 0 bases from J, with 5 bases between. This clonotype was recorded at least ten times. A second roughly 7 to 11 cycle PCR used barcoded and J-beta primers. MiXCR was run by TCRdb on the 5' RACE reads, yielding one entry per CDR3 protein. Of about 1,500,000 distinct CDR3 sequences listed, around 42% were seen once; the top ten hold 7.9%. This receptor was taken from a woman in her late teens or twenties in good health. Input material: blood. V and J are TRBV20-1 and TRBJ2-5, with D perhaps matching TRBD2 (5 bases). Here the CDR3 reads CSASGDQETQYF. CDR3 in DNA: TGCAGTGCTAGCGGGGACCAAGAGACCCAGTACTTC.